This T cell receptor (beta chain) is from a study of T cells in localized non-small cell lung cancer. Only in-frame clones appear in the TCRdb table, and some are missing; sequencing was by immunoSEQ multiplex PCR. In the table there are under 15,000 clones, about 80% of which are singletons. CDR3 length equals 13 residues. Trimming left V 1 base short and J 8 bases short, with 11 bases between. Germline lookup yields CDR1 GTSNPN and CDR2 SVGIG (reference sequence). The receptor comes from a male donor older than 55 with stage I squamous cell lung carcinoma. The chain carries TRBV30 and TRBJ1-4; no reliable D call. The sample was peripheral blood, taken before any cancer treatment. CDR3 in DNA: TGTGCCTGGAGTGCCATTCTGGGGGAAAAACTGTTTTTT. As protein: CAWSAILGEKLFF. Full variable domain (outside the CDR3, taken from reference TRBV30 and TRBJ1-4): SQTIHQWPATLVQPVGSPLSLECTVEGTSNPNLYWYRQAAGRGLQLLFYSVGIGQISSEVPQNLSASRPQDRQFILSSKKLLLSDSGFYLCAWSAILGEKLFFGSGTQLSVL.